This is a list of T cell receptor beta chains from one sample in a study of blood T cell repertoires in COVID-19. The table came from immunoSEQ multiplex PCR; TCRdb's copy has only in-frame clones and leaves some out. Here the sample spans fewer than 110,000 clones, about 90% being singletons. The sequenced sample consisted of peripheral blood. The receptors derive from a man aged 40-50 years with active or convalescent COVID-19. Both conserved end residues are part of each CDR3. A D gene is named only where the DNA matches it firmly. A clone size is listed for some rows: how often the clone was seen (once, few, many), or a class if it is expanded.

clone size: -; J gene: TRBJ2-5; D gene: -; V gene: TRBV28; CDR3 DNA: TGTGCCAGCAGTTTCGGATACACCGGGGAGACCCAGTACTTC; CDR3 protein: CASSFGYTGETQYF
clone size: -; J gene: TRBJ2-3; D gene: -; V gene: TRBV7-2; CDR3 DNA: TGTGCCAGCAGCTTAGTCCACTCCAACACAGATACGCAGTATTTT; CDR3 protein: CASSLVHSNTDTQYF
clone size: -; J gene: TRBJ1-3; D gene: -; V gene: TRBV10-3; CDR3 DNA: TGTGCCATCAGTGGACAGGCAAACACCATATATTTT; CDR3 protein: CAISGQANTIYF
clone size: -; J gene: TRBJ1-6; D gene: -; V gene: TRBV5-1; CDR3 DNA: TGCGCCAGCAGTCGACTCGAATTAAATTCACCCCTCCACTTT; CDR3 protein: CASSRLELNSPLHF
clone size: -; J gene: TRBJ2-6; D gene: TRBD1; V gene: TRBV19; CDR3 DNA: TGTGCCAGTAGTATTCGACAGGGTGGGGCCAACGTCCTGACTTTC; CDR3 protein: CASSIRQGGANVLTF
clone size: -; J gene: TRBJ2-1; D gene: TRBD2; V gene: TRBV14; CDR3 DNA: TGTGCCAGCAGACTAGCGGGAGGGCCCTGGTATGAGCAGTTCTTC; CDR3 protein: CASRLAGGPWYEQFF
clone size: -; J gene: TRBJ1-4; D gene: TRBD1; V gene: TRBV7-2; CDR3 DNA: TGTGCCAGCAGCTTAGGGTACAGGGGCTATGGTGAAAAACTGTTTTTT; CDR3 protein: CASSLGYRGYGEKLFF
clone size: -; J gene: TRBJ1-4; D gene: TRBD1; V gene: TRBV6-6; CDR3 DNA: TGTGCCAGCAGAAAACGGACAGGGGAAATTGAAAAACTGTTTTTT; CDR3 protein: CASRKRTGEIEKLFF
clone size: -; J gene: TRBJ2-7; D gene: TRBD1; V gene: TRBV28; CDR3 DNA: TGTGCCAGCAGTTCCGACCCCGGGACAGCCCACTCCTACGAGCAGTACTTC; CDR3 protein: CASSSDPGTAHSYEQYF
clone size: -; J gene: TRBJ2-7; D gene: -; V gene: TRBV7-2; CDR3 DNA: TGTGCCAGCAGCTTAGTGGGAGAGTACGAGCAGTACTTC; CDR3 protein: CASSLVGEYEQYF
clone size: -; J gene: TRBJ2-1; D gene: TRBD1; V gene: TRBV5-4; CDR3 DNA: TGTGCCAGCAGCTCGGGGGGACAGGGGGCCTACAATGAGCAGTTCTTC; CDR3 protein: CASSSGGQGAYNEQFF
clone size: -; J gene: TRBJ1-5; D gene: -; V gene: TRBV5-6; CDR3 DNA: TGTGCCAGCAGCTTGGTGGGGGGTCCCCAGCATTTT; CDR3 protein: CASSLVGGPQHF
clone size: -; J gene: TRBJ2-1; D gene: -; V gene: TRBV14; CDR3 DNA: TGTGCCAGCAGCCAACTTTTCCACAATGAGCAGTTCTTC; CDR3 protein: CASSQLFHNEQFF
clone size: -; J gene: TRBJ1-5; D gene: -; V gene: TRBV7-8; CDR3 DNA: TGTGCCAGCAGCGCCGGGGGAGGCAATCAGCCCCAGCATTTT; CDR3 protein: CASSAGGGNQPQHF
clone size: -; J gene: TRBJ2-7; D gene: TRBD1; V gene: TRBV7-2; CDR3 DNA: TGTGCCAGCAGCTTCGACAGGGGTGGGGAGCAGTACTTC; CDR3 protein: CASSFDRGGEQYF
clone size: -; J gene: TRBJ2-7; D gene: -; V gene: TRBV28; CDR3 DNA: TGTGCCAGCAGGGGGGCCCATGAGCAGTACTTC; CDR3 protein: CASRGAHEQYF
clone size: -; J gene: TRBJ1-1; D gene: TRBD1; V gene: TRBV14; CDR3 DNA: TGTGCCACCTTTACAGGGGTTGAAGCTTTCTTT; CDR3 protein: CATFTGVEAFF
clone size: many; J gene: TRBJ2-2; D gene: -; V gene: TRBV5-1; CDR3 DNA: TGCGCCAGCAGCTCTAAGAGGGTTGCAGCAACCACCGGGGAGCTGTTTTTT; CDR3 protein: CASSSKRVAATTGELFF
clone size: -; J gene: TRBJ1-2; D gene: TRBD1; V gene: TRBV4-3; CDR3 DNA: TGCGCCAGCAGCCAATCTTTCCTCCGGGACAGCTATGGCTACACCTTC; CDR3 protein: CASSQSFLRDSYGYTF
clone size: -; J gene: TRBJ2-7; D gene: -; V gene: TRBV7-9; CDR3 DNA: TGTGCCAGCAGCTTACGCCGGGAGCAGTACTTC; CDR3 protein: CASSLRREQYF
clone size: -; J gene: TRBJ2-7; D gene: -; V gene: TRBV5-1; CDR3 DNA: TGCGCCAGCAGCTCAGGGTCCTTTGGAGAGCAGTACTTC; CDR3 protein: CASSSGSFGEQYF
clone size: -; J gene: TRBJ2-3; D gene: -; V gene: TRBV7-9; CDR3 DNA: TGTGCCAGCAGCTTAGCGGGCCGAGATACGCAGTATTTT; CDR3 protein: CASSLAGRDTQYF
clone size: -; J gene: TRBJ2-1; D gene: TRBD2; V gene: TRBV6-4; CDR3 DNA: TGTGCCAGCAGCGAGACTAGCGGATCCTACAATGAGCAGTTCTTC; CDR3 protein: CASSETSGSYNEQFF
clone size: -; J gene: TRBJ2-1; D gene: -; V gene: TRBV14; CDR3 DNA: TGTGCCAGCAGCCAAGGCCCCCCGACAGTTAATGAGCAGTTCTTC; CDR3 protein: CASSQGPPTVNEQFF
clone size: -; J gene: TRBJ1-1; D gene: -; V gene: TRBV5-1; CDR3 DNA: TGCGCCAGCAGCTTGTGGGGCCAAATGAACACTGAAGCTTTCTTT; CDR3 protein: CASSLWGQMNTEAFF
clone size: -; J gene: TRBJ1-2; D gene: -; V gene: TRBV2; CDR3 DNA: TGTGCCAGCAGTGGAACAGGAGGCTACACCTTC; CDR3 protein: CASSGTGGYTF
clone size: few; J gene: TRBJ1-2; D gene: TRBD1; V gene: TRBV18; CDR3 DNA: TGTGCCAGCTCACTAGGGACAGGCTATGGCTACACCTTC; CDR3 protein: CASSLGTGYGYTF
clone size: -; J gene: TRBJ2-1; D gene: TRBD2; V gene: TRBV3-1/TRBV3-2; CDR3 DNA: TGTGCCAGCAGCCAAGCAATTCCGCGGACTAGCGGCAAAAACTCCTACAATGAGCAGTTCTTC; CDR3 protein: CASSQAIPRTSGKNSYNEQFF
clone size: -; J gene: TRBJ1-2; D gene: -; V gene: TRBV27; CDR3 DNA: TGTGCCAGCAGTTTCGAAGGAACAGGGCCAACCTTC; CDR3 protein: CASSFEGTGPTF
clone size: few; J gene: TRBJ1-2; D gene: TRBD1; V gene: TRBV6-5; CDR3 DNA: TGTGCCAGCAGTTACAGACAGGGGGATGGCTACACCTTC; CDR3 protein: CASSYRQGDGYTF
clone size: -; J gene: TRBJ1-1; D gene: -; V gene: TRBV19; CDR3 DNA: TGTGCCAGTAGTATTCCCAGGGCGAGTGAAGCTTTCTTT; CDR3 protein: CASSIPRASEAFF
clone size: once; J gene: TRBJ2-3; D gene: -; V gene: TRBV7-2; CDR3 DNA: TGTGCCAGCAGCCTAAGGGCGGGGCGGGGAGATACGCAGTATTTT; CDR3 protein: CASSLRAGRGDTQYF
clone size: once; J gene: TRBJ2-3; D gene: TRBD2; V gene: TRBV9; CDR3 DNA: TGTGCCAGCAGCGTGACTAGCGGGTCTTCCACAGATACGCAGTATTTT; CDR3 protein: CASSVTSGSSTDTQYF
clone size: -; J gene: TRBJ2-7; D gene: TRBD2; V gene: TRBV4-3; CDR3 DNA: TGCGCCAGCAGCCAAGAGACTAGCGGCACGATTTACGAGCAGTACTTC; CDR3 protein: CASSQETSGTIYEQYF
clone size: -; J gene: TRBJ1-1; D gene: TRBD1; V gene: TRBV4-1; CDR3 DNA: TGCGCCAGCAGCCAACACAGGGGCAACAGGGAAGGTTTAATGGGGGGCACTGAAGCTTTCTTT; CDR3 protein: CASSQHRGNREGLMGGTEAFF
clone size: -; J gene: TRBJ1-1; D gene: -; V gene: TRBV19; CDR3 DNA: TGTGCCAGTAGCTCAAGAACGGGAGTTCTTATGAACACTGAAGCTTTCTTT; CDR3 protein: CASSSRTGVLMNTEAFF
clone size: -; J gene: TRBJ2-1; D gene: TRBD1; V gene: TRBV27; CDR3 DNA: TGTGCCAGCAGTTTATGGGGGACAGGGAACTACAATGAGCAGTTCTTC; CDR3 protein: CASSLWGTGNYNEQFF
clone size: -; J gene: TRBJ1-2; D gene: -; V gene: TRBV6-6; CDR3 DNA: TGTGCCAGCAGTCGTCTCGCCCGTAGTAGGGGAAGAGAGGATGGCTACACCTTC; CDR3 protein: CASSRLARSRGREDGYTF
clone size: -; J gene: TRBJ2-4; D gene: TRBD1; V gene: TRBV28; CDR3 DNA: TGTGCCAGCAGTCCAAGGGGGCCCGGCAACATTCAGTACTTC; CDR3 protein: CASSPRGPGNIQYF
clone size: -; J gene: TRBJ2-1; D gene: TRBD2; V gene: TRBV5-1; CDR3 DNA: TGCGCCAGCTTCTTGGGGCGGGGGGCTTTTTTGGCTGAGCAGTTCTTC; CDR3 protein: CASFLGRGAFLAEQFF
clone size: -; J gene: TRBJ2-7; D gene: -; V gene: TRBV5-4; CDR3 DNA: TGTGCCAGCAGCCTATCCTTCTCCTACGAGCAGTACTTC; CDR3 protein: CASSLSFSYEQYF
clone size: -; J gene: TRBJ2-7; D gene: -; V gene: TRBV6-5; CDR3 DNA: TGTGCCAGCACCGTACCGGGGTCCTACGAGCAGTACTTC; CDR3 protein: CASTVPGSYEQYF